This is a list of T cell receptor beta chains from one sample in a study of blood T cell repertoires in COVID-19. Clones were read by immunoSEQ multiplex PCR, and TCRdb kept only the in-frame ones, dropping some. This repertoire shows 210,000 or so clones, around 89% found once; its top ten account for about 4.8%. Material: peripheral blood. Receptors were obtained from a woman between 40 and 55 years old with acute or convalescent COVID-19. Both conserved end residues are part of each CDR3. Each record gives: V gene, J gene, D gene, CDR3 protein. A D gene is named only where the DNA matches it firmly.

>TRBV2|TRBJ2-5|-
CASSPQVQETQYF
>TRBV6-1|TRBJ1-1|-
CASSELEENTEAFF
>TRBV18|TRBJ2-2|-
CASSPRSMTNTGELFF
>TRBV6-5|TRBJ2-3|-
CASSPITDTQYF
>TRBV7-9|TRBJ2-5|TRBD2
CASERLAAETQYF
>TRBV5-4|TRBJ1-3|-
CASSLAAGSLTGNTIYF
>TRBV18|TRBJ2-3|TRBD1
CASSPYRGSDTQYF
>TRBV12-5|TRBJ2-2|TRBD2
CASGPGTSGGFYPGELFF
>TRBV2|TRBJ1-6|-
CASSPERPLHF
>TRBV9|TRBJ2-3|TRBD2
CASSLRRGGQLTTDTQYF
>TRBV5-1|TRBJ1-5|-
CASYNGPLSNQPQHF
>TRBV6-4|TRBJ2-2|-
CASRRGVNTGELFF
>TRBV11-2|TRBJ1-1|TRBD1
CASSARQGASPEAFF
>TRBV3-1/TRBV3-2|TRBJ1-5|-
CASSQDWEGAQHF
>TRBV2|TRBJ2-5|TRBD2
CASSAEAGGWETQYF
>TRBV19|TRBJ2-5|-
CASSSPIGQQETQYF
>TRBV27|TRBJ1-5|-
CASSLSGLRVQYSNQPQHF
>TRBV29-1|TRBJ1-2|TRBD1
CSVEVQGARGYTF
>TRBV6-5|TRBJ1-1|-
CASSKNTNTEAFF
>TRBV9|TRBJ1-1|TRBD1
CASSPRGDRGDAEAFF
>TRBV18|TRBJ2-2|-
CASSLQGNTGELFF
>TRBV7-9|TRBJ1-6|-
CASSRAGTPLHF
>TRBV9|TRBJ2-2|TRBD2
CASSGPSGQRELFF
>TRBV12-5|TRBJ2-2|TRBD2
CASGTRGGESHRNTGELFF
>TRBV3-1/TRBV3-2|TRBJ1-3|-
CASSLVGSGNTIYF
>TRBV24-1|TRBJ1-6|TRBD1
CATDLDPAGTGDNSPLHF
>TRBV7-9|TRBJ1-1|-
CASSSTSGTEAFF
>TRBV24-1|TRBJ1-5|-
CATSESSNQPQHF
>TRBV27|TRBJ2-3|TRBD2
CASSYLTSPDTQYF
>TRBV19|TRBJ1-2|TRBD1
CASSPAGTGYGYTF
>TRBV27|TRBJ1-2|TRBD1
CASSYKPQGDYGYTF
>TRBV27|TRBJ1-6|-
CASRSGLVSYNSPLHF
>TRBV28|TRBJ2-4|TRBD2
CASSFSGGAQNIQYF
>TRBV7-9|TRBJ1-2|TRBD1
CASSLGTDYGYTF
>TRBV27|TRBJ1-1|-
CASSFGGVDTEAFF
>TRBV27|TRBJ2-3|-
CASSPRTVSDTQYF
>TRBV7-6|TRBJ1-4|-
CASSLMWEGGEKLFF
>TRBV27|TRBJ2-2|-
CASSTPWGDNTGELFF
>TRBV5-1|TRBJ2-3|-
CASSLGGGASDTQYF
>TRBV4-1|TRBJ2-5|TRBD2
CASSQDPGTSGHQAQYF
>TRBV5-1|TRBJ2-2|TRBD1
CASRGQGRNGELFF
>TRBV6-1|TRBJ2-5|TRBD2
CASSGVAGGRVVVETQYF
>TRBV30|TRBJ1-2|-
CAWEQGDNYGYTF
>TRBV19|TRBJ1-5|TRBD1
CASSTTGGRSQPQHF
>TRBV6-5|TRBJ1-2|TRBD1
CASRSGGQGARGYTF
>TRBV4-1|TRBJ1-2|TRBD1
CASSLKGTGKLPTTHGYTF
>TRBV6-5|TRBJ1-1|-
CASSFQDFNTEAFF
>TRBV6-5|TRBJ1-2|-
CASTSNYGYTF
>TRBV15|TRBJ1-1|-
CATSPKAENTEAFF